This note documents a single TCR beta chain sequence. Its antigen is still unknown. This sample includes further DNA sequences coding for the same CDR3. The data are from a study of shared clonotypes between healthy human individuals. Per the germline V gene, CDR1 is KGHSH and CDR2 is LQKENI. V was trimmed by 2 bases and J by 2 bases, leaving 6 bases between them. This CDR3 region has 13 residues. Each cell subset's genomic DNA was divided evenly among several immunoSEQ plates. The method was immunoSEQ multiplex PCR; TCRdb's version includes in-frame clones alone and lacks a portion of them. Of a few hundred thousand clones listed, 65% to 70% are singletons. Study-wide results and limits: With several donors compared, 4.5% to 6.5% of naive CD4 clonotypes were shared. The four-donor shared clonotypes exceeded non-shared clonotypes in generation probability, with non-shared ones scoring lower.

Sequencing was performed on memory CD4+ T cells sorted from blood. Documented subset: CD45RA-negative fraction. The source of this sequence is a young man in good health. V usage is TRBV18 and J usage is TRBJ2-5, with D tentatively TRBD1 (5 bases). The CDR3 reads CASSPGQQETQYF. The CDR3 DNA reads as TGTGCCAGCTCACCAGGACAACAAGAGACCCAGTACTTC.